The text below deals with one TCR beta chain. What it binds is unknown. Germline values: CDR1 ENHRY, CDR2 SYGVKD. The junction had 4 bases not matched to a gene; V was cut back by 6 bases and J by 4 bases. This CDR3 region has 14 residues. From RNA transcripts, TCR beta CDR3 regions were amplified. Primed by the HTBI set, a first-round RT-PCR was run on the TCR CDR3. MiXCR was run by TCRdb on the multiplex PCR reads, yielding one entry per CDR3 protein. Among around 700,000 distinct CDR3 sequences listed, under 20% were seen once. These data are taken from a study of T cells in Graves' hyperthyroidism and ophthalmopathy. Study-wide results and limits: Clonotypes that were expanded in thyroid above 0.001 mostly appeared in blood too.

Blood sampling occurred at first hyperthyroidism diagnosis, ahead of any ophthalmopathy symptoms. The sequencing sample was made of blood. The source is a woman aged 50 to 60 with Graves' hyperthyroidism that later progressed to Graves' ophthalmopathy. This chain uses TRBV10-3 with TRBJ2-1, with TRBD1 matching 9 bases. CDR3 in amino acids: CAISPGQGYNEQFF. CDR3 bases: TGTGCCATCAGCCCGGGACAGGGATACAATGAGCAGTTCTTC.